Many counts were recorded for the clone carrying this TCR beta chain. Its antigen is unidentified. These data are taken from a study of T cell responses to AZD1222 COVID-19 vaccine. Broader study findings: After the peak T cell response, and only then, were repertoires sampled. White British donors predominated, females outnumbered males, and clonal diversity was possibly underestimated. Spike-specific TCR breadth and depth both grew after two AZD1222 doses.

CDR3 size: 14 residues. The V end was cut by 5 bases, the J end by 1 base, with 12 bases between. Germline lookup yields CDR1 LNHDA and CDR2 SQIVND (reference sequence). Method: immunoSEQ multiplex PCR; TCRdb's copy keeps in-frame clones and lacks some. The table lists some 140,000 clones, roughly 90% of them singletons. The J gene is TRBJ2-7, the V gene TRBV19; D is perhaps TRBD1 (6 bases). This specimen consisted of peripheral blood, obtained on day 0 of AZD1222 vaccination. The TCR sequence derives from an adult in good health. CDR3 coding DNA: TGTGCCAGTAGTGAAGGGGGTTGGTCCTACGAGCAGTACTTC. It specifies CASSEGGWSYEQYF.